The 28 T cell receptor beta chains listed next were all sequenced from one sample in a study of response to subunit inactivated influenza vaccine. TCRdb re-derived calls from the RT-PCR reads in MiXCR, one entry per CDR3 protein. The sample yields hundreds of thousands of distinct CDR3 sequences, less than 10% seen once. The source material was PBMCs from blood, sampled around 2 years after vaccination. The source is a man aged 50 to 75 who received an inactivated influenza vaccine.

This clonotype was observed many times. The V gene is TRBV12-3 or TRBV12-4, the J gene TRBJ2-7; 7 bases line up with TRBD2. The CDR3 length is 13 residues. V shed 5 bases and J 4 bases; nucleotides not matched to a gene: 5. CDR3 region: CASSVSGEYEQYF. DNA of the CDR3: TGTGCCAGCAGTGTCAGCGGGGAATACGAGCAGTACTTC.

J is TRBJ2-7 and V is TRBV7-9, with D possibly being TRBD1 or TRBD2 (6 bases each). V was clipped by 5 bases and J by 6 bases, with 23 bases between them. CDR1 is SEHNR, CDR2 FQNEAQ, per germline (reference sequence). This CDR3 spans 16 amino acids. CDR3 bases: TGTGCCAGCAGCCCCTCCGGGGGCAAGCGGTCCAGCGAGCAGTACTTC. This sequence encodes CASSPSGGKRSSEQYF. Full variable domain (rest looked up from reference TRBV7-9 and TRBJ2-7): DTGVSQNPRHKITKRGQNVTFRCDPISEHNRLYWYRQTLGQGPEFLTYFQNEAQLEKSRLLSDRFSAERPKGSFSTLEIQRTEQGDSAMYLCASSPSGGKRSSEQYFGPGTRLTVT.

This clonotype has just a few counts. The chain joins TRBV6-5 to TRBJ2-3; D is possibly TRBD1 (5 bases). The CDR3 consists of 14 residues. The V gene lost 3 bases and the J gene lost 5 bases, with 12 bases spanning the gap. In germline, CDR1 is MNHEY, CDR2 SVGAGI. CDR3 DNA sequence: TGTGCCAGCAGTTATCAGGGTTCCCGAGATACGCAGTATTTT. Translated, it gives CASSYQGSRDTQYF.

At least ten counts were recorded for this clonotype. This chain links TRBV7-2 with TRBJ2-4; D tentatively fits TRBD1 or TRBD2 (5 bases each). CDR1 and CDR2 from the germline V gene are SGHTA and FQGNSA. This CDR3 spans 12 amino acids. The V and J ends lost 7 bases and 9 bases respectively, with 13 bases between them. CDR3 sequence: CASTNYGGIQYF. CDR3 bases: TGTGCCAGCACCAATTATGGGGGCATTCAGTACTTC.

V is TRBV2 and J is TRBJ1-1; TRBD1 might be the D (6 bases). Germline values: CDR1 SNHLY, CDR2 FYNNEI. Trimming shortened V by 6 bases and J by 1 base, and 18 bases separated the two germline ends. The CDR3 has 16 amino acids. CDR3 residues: CASSPPPDRPNTEAFF. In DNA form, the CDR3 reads TGTGCCAGCAGCCCCCCTCCTGACAGGCCGAACACTGAAGCTTTCTTT.

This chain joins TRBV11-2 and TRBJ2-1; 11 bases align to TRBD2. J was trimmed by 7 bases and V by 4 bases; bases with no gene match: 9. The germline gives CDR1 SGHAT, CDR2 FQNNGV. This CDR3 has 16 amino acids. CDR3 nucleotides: TGTGCCAGCAGCTGGGTAGCGGGGGGGTTGGTTAATGAGCAGTTCTTC. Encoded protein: CASSWVAGGLVNEQFF.

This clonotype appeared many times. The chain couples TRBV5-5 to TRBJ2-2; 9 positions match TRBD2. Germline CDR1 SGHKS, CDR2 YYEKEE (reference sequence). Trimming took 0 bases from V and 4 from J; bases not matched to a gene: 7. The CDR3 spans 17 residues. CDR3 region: CASSLVGVRGGTGELFF. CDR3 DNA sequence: TGTGCCAGCAGCTTGGTCGGTGTGCGGGGGGGCACCGGGGAGCTGTTTTTT.

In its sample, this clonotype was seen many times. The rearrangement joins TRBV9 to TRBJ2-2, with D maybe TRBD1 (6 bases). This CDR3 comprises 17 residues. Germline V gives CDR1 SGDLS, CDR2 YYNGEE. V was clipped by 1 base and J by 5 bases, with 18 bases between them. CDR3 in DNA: TGTGCCAGCAGCGTAAACAGGGTGTGGGCCAATACCGGGGAGCTGTTTTTT. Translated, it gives CASSVNRVWANTGELFF.

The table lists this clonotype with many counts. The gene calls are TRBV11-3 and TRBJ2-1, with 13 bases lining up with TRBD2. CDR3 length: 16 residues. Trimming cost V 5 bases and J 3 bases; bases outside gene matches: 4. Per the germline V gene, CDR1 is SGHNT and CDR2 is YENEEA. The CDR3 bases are TGTGCCAGCAGCCTAGGGACTAGCGGGATCTACAATGAGCAGTTCTTC. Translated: CASSLGTSGIYNEQFF.

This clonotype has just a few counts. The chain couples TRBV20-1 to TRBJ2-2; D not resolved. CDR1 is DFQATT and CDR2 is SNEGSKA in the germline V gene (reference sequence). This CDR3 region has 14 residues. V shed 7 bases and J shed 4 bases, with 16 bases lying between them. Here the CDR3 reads CSGLGQVRTGELFF. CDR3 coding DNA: TGCAGTGGGCTAGGGCAGGTCCGCACCGGGGAGCTGTTTTTT.

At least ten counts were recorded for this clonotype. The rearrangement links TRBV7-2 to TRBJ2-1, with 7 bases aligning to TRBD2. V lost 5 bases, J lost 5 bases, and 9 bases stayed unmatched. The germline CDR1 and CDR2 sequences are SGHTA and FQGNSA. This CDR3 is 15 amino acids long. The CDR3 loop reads CASSQPGGFHNEQFF. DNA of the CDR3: TGTGCCAGCAGCCAACCGGGAGGCTTCCACAATGAGCAGTTCTTC.

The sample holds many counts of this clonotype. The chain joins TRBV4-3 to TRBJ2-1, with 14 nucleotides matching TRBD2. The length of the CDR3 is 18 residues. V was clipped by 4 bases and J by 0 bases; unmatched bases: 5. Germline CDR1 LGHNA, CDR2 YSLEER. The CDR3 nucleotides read TGCGCCAGCAGCCCCCGGACTAGCGGGGGGTCCTCCTACAATGAGCAGTTCTTC. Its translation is CASSPRTSGGSSYNEQFF.

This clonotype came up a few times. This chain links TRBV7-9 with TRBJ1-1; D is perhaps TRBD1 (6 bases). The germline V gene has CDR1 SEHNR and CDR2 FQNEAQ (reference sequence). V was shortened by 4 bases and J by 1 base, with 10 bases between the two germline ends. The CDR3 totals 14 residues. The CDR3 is CASSYRTENTEAFF. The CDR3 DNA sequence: TGTGCCAGCAGCTACCGGACAGAGAACACTGAAGCTTTCTTT.

CDR3 sequence: CSAERAPSQYF. CDR3 DNA: TGCAGTGCCGAACGGGCACCGTCGCAGTACTTC. The chain recombines TRBV20-1 with TRBJ2-7; no clear D. Trimming removed 6 bases from V and 9 bases from J, with 15 bases in between. This CDR3 spans 11 amino acids. The V gene's germline CDR1 is DFQATT and CDR2 SNEGSKA (reference sequence).

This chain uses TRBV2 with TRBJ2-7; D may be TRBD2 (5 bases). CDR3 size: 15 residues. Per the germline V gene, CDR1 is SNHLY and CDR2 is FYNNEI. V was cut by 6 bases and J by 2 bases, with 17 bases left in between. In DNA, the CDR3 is TGTGCCAGCAGGGACCAACGAGCGGATCCCTACGAGCAGTACTTC. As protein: CASRDQRADPYEQYF. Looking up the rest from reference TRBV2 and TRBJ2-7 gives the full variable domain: EPEVTQTPSHQVTQMGQEVILRCVPISNHLYFYWYRQILGQKVEFLVSFYNNEISEKSEIFDDQFSVERPDGSNFTLKIRSTKLEDSAMYFCASRDQRADPYEQYFGPGTRLTVT.

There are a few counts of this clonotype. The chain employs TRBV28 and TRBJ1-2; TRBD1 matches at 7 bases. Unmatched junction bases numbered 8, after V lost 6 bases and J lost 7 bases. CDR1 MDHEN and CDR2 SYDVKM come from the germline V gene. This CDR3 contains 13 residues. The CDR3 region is CASRRQGILGYTF. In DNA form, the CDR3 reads TGTGCCAGCAGGCGACAGGGTATACTTGGCTACACCTTC.

CDR3 nucleotides: TGCGCCAGCAGCCAAGATTTGGGGACAGTTAGGCTCTACGAGCAGTACTTC. This gives the protein CASSQDLGTVRLYEQYF. V gene TRBV4-3 combines with J gene TRBJ2-7; the match to TRBD1 covers 7 bases. There are 17 residues in the CDR3. The junction had 11 bases not matched to a gene; V was cut back by 0 bases and J by 3 bases. Germline V gene sequence: CDR1 LGHNA, CDR2 YSLEER.

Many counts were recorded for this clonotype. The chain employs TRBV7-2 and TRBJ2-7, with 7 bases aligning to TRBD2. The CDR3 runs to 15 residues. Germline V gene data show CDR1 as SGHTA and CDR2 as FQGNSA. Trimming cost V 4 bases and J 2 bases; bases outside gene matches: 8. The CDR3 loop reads CASSYGLETTYEQYF. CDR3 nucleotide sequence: TGTGCCAGCAGCTACGGACTAGAAACTACCTACGAGCAGTACTTC.

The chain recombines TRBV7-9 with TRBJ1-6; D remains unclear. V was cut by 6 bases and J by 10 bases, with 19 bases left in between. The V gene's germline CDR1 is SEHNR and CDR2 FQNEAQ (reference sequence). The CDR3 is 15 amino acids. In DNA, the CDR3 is TGTGCCAGCAGGCGAAGTGGGAGGGAAGGATCACCCCTCCACTTT. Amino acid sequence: CASRRSGREGSPLHF.

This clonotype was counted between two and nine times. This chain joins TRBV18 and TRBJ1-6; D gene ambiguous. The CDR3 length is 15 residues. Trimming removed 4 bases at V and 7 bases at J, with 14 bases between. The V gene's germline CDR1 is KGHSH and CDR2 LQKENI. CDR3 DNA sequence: TGTGCCAGCTCACTTACAACAACTGGAAATTCACCCCTCCACTTT. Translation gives CASSLTTTGNSPLHF.

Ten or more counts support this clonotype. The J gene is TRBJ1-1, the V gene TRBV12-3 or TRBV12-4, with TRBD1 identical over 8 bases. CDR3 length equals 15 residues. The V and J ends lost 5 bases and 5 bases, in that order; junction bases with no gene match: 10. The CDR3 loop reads CASSLRQGRGTEAFF. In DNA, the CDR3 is TGTGCCAGCAGTCTCCGACAGGGGCGGGGGACTGAAGCTTTCTTT.

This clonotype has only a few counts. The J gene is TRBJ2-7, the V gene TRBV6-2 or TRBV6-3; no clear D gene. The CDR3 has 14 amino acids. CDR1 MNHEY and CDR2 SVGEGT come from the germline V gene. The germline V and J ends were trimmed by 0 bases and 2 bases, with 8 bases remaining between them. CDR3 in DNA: TGTGCCAGCAGTTACTCTGGCGGAACCTACGAGCAGTACTTC. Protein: CASSYSGGTYEQYF.

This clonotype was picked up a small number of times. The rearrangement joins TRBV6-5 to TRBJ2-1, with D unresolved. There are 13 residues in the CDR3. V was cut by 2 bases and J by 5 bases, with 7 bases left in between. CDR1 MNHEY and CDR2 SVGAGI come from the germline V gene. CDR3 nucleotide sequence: TGTGCCAGCAGTTACGCACAGAACAATGAGCAGTTCTTC. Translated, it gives CASSYAQNNEQFF.

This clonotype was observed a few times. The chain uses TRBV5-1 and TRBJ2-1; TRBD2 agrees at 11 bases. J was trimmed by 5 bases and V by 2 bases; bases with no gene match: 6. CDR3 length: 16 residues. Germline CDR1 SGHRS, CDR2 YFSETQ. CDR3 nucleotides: TGCGCCAGCAGCTTCTCTAGCGGGGGGCCGAACAATGAGCAGTTCTTC. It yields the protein CASSFSSGGPNNEQFF.

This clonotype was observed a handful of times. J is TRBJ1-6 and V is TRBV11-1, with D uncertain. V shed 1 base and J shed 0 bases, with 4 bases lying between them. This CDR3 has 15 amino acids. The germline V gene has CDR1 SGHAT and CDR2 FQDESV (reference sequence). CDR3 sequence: CASSLENSYNSPLHF. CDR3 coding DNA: TGTGCCAGCAGCTTAGAGAACTCCTATAATTCACCCCTCCACTTT. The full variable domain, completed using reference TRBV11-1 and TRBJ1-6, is EAEVAQSPRYKITEKSQAVAFWCDPISGHATLYWYRQILGQGPELLVQFQDESVVDDSQLPKDRFSAERLKGVDSTLKIQPAELGDSAMYLCASSLENSYNSPLHFGNGTRLTVT.

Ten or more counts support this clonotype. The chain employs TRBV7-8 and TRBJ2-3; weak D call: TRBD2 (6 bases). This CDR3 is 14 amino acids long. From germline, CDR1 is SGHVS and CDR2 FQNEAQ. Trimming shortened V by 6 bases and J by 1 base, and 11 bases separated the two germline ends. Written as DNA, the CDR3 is TGTGCCAGCAGGGGAGGACGGGGCACAGATACGCAGTATTTT. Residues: CASRGGRGTDTQYF.

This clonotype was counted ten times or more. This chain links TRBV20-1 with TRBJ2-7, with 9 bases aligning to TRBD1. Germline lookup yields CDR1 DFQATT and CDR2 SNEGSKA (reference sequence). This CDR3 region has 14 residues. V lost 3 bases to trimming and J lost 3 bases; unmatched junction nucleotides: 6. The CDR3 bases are TGCAGTGCTAGCGGCGCGGGACAGGGCTACGAGCAGTACTTC. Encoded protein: CSASGAGQGYEQYF.

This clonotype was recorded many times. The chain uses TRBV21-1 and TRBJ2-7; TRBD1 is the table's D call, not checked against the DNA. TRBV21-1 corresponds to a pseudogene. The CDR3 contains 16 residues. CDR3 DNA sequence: TGTGCCAGCAGCTCCGGGAAGGCAGGGGGCGCTTACGAGCAGTACTTC. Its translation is CASSSGKAGGAYEQYF.